This TCR beta chain comes out of a study of cytomegalovirus exposure and HLA in healthy donors. The primer mix had 60 Vbeta and 13 Jbeta primers. Profiling relied on immunoSEQ multiplex PCR, and the TCRdb table lists in-frame clones only, not all of them. This sample carries about 200,000 clones, approximately 80% of them seen once, and the ten largest clones take approximately 1.5%. Sequenced input: PBMCs. This TCR derives from a man aged 45-65 years in good health and CMV-seronegative.

The CDR3 DNA follows: TGTGCCAGCAGGGGAGTGGGAGATACGCAGTATTTT. This sequence encodes CASRGVGDTQYF. The chain uses TRBV2 and TRBJ2-3; maybe TRBD2 (5 bases). Looked up from germline, CDR1 is SNHLY and CDR2 is FYNNEI. This CDR3 spans 12 amino acids. Trimming took off 6 bases at V and 5 bases at J, with 9 bases between the two ends.